This TCR beta chain appears in the sequencing data of a study of Tregs in tolerant kidney transplant recipients. Study context: Mixed chimerism was transient after nonmyeloablative marrow transplants from related graft donors. General study findings and limits: Expanding Tregs on activated donor B cells appeared to best identify donor-specific TCRbeta clones.

Details on this clone: Antigen: not known.

The assay was immunoSEQ multiplex PCR, and TCRdb's table has in-frame clones only and misses some. This sample carries about 15,000 clones, around three quarters of them seen once, and the ten largest clones take roughly 1.9%. The sample was Tregs from blood, taken before the transplant. This sequence was found in a human donor who received a combined kidney and bone marrow transplant.

The CDR3 reads CASSSGLQETQYF. CDR3 DNA sequence: TGTGCCAGCAGTTCGGGACTTCAAGAGACCCAGTACTTC. The chain employs TRBV27 and TRBJ2-5; D possibly corresponds to TRBD2 (6 bases). V shed 4 bases and J shed 2 bases, with 8 bases lying between them. Germline V gives CDR1 MNHEY, CDR2 SMNVEV (reference sequence). This CDR3 spans 13 amino acids.